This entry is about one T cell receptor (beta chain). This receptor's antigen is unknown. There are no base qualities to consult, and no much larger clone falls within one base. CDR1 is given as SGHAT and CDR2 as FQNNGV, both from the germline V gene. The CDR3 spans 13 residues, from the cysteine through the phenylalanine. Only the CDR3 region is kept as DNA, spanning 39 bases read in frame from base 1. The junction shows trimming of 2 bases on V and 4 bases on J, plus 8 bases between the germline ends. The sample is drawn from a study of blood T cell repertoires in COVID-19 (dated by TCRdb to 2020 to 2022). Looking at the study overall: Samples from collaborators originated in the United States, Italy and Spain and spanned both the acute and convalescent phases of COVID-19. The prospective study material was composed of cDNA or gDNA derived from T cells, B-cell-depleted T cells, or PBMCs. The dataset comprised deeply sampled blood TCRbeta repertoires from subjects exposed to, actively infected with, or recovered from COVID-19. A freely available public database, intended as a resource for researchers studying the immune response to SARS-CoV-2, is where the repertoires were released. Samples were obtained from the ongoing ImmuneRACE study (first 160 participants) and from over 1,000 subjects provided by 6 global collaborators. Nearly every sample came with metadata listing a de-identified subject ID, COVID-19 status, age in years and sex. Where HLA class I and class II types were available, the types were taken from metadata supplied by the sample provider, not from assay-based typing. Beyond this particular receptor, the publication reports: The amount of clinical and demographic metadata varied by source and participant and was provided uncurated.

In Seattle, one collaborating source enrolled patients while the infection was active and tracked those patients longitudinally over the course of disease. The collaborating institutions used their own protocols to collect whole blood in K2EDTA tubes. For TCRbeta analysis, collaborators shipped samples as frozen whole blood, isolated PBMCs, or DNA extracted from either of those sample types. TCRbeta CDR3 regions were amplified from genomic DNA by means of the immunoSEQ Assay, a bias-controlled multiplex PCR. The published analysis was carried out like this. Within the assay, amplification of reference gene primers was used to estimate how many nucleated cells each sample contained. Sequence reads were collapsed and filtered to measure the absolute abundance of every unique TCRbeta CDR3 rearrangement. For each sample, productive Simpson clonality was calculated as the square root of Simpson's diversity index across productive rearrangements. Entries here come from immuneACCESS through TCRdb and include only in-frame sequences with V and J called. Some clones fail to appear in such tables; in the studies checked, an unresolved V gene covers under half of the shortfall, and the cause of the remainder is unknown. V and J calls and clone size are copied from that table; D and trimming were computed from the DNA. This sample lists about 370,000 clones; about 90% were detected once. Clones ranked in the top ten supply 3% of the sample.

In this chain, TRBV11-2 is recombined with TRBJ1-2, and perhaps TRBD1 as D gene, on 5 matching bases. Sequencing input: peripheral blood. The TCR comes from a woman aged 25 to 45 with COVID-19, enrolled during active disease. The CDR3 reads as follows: CASSLTGIYGYTF. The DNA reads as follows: TGTGCCAGCAGCTTAACAGGCATCTATGGCTACACCTTC.